This T cell receptor beta chain was retrieved from a study of blood T cell repertoires in COVID-19. Original data processing: Amplification from reference gene primers served as the basis for estimated nucleated cell counts. TCRdb's table, derived via immunoSEQ multiplex PCR, lists solely in-frame clones and lacks some. V and J calls and clone size are as listed in that table; D and trimming were resolved from the DNA. The table lists 250,000 to 300,000 clones, about 87% of them singletons, with around 3.5% in the top ten. Germline CDR1 is MNHNS and CDR2 is SASEGT. The ends were cut back, 3 bases at V and 1 base at J, with 9 bases in the middle. The CDR3 loop spans 14 amino acids. For this clone: The same CDR3 can be traced to other DNA sequences in this sample.

This chain uses TRBV6-1 with TRBJ1-1; D remains ambiguous. The receptor's source is a woman in her thirties or forties with acute or convalescent COVID-19. Sequencing was performed on peripheral blood. CDR3 sequence: CASSEAGGNTEAFF. The CDR3, as DNA: TGTGCCAGCAGTGAGGCAGGAGGGAACACTGAAGCTTTCTTT.